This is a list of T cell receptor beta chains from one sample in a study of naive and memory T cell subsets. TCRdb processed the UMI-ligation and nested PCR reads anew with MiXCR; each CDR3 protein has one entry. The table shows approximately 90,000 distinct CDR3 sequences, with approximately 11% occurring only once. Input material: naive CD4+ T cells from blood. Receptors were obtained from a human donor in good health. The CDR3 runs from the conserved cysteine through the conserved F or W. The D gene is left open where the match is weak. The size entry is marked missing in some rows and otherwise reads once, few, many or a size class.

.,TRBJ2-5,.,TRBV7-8,TGTGCCAGCAGCCAGAGGTTGATCGAGACCCAGTACTTC,CASSQRLIETQYF
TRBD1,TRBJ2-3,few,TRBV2,TGTGCCAACCGACAGGGGAGCACAGATACGCAGTATTTT,CANRQGSTDTQYF
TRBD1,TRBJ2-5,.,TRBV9,TGTGCCAGCAGCGTAGCCCCGGGACAGGGCCAAGAGACCCAGTACTTC,CASSVAPGQGQETQYF
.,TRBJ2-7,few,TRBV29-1,TGCAGCGTTGACTGGGGGCAGGTCTACGAGCAGTACTTC,CSVDWGQVYEQYF
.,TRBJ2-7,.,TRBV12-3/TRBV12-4,TGTGCCAGCAGACCAGCGGGGACAGGCTCCTACGAGCAGTACTTC,CASRPAGTGSYEQYF
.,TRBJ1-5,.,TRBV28,TGTGCCAGCAGTTTAGCAGGGGAAGGATTCAATCAGCCCCAGCATTTT,CASSLAGEGFNQPQHF
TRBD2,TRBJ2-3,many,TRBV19,TGTGCCAGCCGAAGCGGGGCCCGCACAGATACGCAGTATTTT,CASRSGARTDTQYF
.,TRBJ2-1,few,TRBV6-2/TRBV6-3,TGTGCCACCGGCCGGTATCTAGGTAGCTCCTACAATGAGCAGTTCTTC,CATGRYLGSSYNEQFF
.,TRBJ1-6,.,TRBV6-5,TGTGCCAGCAGTTACGACGTGAATTCACCCCTCCACTTT,CASSYDVNSPLHF
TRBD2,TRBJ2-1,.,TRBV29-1,TGCAGCGTTGGACTAGCTAGCGGGGGGGCCGGGGAGCAGTTCTTC,CSVGLASGGAGEQFF
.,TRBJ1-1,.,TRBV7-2,TGTGCCAGCAGCTTAGATAGGGGGGGATACACTGAAGCTTTCTTT,CASSLDRGGYTEAFF
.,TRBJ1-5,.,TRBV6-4,TGTGCCAGCAGCACAGAGTCCAATCAGCCCCAGCATTTT,CASSTESNQPQHF
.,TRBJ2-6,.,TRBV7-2,TGTGCCAGCAGCTTACGTTTAACAGGAATGTCAACTGGGGCCAACGTCCTGACTTTC,CASSLRLTGMSTGANVLTF
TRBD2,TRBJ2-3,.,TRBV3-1,TGTGCCAGCAGCCAACATAGACTAGCGGGAGGAGTGGATACGCAGTATTTT,CASSQHRLAGGVDTQYF
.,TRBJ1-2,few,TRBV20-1,TGCAGTGCTAGTCCACAGGGAAGTAACTATGGCTACACCTTC,CSASPQGSNYGYTF
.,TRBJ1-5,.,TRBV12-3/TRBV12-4,TGTGCCAGCAGTTCACAGGCGATCAATCAGCCCCAGCATTTT,CASSSQAINQPQHF
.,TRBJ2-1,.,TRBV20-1,TGCAGTGCTAGAGCTGTCGGGTACAATGAGCAGTTCTTC,CSARAVGYNEQFF
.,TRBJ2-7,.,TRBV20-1,TGCAGTGCTAGGACTGGCGCCTCCTACGAGCAGTACTTC,CSARTGASYEQYF
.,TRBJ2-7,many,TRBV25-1,TGTGCCAGCGGGGGCGGTGTAGGGGAGTCCTACGAGCAGTACTTC,CASGGGVGESYEQYF
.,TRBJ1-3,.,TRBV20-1,TGCAGTGCGTACCCGTCTAGCTCTGGAAACACCATATATTTT,CSAYPSSSGNTIYF
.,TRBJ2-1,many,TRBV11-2,TGTGCCAGCAGCCAAGAGGGGAGGTTCAATGAGCAGTTCTTC,CASSQEGRFNEQFF
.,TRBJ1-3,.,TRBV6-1,TGTGCCAGCAGTGTTGCAGGCTCTGGAAACACCATATATTTT,CASSVAGSGNTIYF
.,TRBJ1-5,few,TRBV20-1,TGCAGTGCTAGAGGGGATAGTGGCAATCAGCCCCAGCATTTT,CSARGDSGNQPQHF
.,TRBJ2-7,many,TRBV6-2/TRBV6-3,TGTGCCAGCAACCGGCGAGGCGGGTCCTACGAGCAGTACTTC,CASNRRGGSYEQYF
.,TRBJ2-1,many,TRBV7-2,TGTGCCAGCAGCACAGAGGGTGCCCTTTGGCCGGGTGAGCAGTTCTTC,CASSTEGALWPGEQFF
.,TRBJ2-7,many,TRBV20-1,TGCAGTGCTAGGTCCCGGAGACTCGAGAGCTCCTACGAGCAGTACTTC,CSARSRRLESSYEQYF
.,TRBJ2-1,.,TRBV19,TGTGCCACCTACTCGGGTTCCTACAATGAGCAGTTCTTC,CATYSGSYNEQFF
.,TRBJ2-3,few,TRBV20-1,TGCAGTGCCACCACATCACTAGTTTCAGATACGCAGTATTTT,CSATTSLVSDTQYF
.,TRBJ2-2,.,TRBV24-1,TGTGCCACCAGTGACCCCATCGGAGTTAACACCGGGGAGCTGTTTTTT,CATSDPIGVNTGELFF
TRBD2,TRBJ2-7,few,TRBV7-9,TGTGCCAGCAGCTTAGCGCAAGGACTAGCGGGACCCTACGAGCAGTACTTC,CASSLAQGLAGPYEQYF
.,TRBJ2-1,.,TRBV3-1,TGTGCCAGCAGCCAAATTATGGTGGAGCAGTTCTTC,CASSQIMVEQFF
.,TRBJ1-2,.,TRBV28,TGTGCCAGCCGCCAGGGGAAAGGCTATGGCTACACCTTC,CASRQGKGYGYTF
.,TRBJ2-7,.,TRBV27,TGTGCCAGCAGTTCGGGGTGGCGACAGGCCTCCTACGAGCAGTACTTC,CASSSGWRQASYEQYF
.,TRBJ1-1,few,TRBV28,TGTGCCAGCAGAGGGGGGCGGGAGGGAGCTTTCTTT,CASRGGREGAFF
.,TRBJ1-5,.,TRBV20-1,TGCAGTGCCTCAAAAATGGGACCTAATCAGCCCCAGCATTTT,CSASKMGPNQPQHF
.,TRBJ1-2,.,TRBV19,TGTGCCAGTAGTACCACGGGGGGGACCTATGGCTACACCTTC,CASSTTGGTYGYTF
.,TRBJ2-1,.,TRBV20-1,TGCAGTGCCCCTACCCCTGGTAGTGAGCAGTTCTTC,CSAPTPGSEQFF
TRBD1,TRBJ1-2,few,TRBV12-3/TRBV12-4,TGTGCCAGCAGTTTCAGGGGGATCGTATATGGCTACACCTTC,CASSFRGIVYGYTF
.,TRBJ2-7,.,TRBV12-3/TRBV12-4,TGTGCCAGCAGATATGACAGGCATCACAGCGAGCAGTACTTC,CASRYDRHHSEQYF
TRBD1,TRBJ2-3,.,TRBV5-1,TGCGCCAGCAGCTTGTTGGGACAGCAGGAGGATACGCAGTATTTT,CASSLLGQQEDTQYF
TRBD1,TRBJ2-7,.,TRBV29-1,TGCAGCGTAATCGTGGACAGGGAACCCAACGAGCAGTACTTC,CSVIVDREPNEQYF
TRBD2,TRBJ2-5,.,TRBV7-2,TGTGCCAGCAGCTTAACGGCGGGAGAGACCCAGACCCAGTACTTC,CASSLTAGETQTQYF
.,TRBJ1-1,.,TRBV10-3,TGTGCCATCAGTGATCAAGTGAACACTGAAGCTTTCTTT,CAISDQVNTEAFF
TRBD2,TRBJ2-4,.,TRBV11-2,TGTGCCAGCAGCTCGATGCAGACTAGCGCGTCTGCCAAAAACATTCAGTACTTC,CASSSMQTSASAKNIQYF
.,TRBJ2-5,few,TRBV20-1,TGCAGTGCTAGAGTCGGGACTGTCCAAGAGACCCAGTACTTC,CSARVGTVQETQYF
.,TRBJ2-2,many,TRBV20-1,TGCAGTGCCAGCACCAAGGGTGTTAACACCGGGGAGCTGTTTTTT,CSASTKGVNTGELFF
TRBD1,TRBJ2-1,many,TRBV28,TGTGCCAGCAGTCCACTTCCACGGGACAGCTACAATGAGCAGTTCTTC,CASSPLPRDSYNEQFF
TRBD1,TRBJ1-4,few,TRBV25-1,TGTGCCAGCAGTGAAGGTGGGACAGGGTTTGAAAAACTGTTTTTT,CASSEGGTGFEKLFF
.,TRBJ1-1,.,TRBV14,TGTGCCTTCAAACGCCCGGTTCCCACTGAAGCTTTCTTT,CAFKRPVPTEAFF
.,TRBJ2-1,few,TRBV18,TGTGCCAGCTCCGACCTTAGGAACAATGAGCAGTTCTTC,CASSDLRNNEQFF
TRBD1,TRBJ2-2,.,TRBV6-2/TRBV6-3,TGTGCCAGCAGTTACGGACAGGGCAGGTACACCGGGGAGCTGTTTTTT,CASSYGQGRYTGELFF
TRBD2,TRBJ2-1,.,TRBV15,TGTGCCACCAGCAGAGATAGCCGGACTAGTGGGAGCAATGAGCAGTTCTTC,CATSRDSRTSGSNEQFF
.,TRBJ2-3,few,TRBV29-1,TGCAGCGTTGGATCCGTAACGGATACGCAGTATTTT,CSVGSVTDTQYF
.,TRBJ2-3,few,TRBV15,TGTGCCACCAGCAGACGGGTTCCTGGGTACCCAGATACGCAGTATTTT,CATSRRVPGYPDTQYF
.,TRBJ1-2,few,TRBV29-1,TGCAGCGTTGGGTCGGGGACCCGACGGGGCTATGGCTACACCTTC,CSVGSGTRRGYGYTF
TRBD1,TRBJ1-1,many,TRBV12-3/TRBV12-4,TGTGCCAGCACTCGGACAGGGGAGGCTTTCTTT,CASTRTGEAFF
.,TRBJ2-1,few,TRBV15,TGTGCCACCAGCAGACTCTTCGGGACGGGCAATGAGCAGTTCTTC,CATSRLFGTGNEQFF
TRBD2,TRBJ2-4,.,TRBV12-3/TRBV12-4,TGTGCCAGCAGTCCCCTAGCGGGAGGGCGCCGGAACATTCAGTACTTC,CASSPLAGGRRNIQYF